This T cell receptor beta chain came from a study of blood T cell repertoires in COVID-19. Study as a whole: Researchers got acute and convalescent COVID-19 samples from the United States, Italy and Spain.

Profiling relied on immunoSEQ multiplex PCR, and the TCRdb table lists in-frame clones only, not all of them. The data contain tens of thousands of clones, 75% to 80% of them singletons. Enrolled during active infection, Seattle patients were then followed longitudinally. The specimen was peripheral blood. The sequence came from a man between 65 and 80 years old with COVID-19, enrolled during active disease.

CDR3 in amino acids: CASSGGLHYNEQFF. The CDR3 region has the DNA TGTGCCAGCAGTGGAGGTCTACACTACAATGAGCAGTTCTTC. The V gene is TRBV28, the J gene TRBJ2-1; a possible D gene is TRBD2 (5 bases). Germline loops: CDR1 MDHEN, CDR2 SYDVKM. The V end lost 5 bases, the J end lost 3 bases, and 11 bases lay between the germline ends. The length of the CDR3 is 14 residues.